The source of this TCR beta chain is a study of response to subunit inactivated influenza vaccine. With 0 bases removed from V and 1 base from J, the gap between germline ends came to 10 bases. CDR1 and CDR2 from the germline V gene are LGHNA and YSLEER. The CDR3 is 17 amino acids. This clonotype has a count of ten or more. What it binds is unknown. General study results and limits: With each seasonal influenza vaccination, the authors suggested, few new T cells are recruited.

TCRdb reanalysed the RT-PCR reads using MiXCR and keeps one entry per CDR3 protein. The sample includes over 800,000 distinct CDR3 sequences, about 20% seen only once; the top ten take roughly 10%. J is TRBJ2-6 and V is TRBV4-3; D uncertain. The clonotype originates from a man in his fifties who received an inactivated influenza vaccine. The sample in question was PBMCs from blood, obtained 5 days after vaccination. The chain's CDR3 is CASSQEVGFSGANVLTF. CDR3 DNA: TGCGCCAGCAGCCAAGAGGTAGGGTTTTCTGGGGCCAACGTCCTGACTTTC.